This record concerns one TCR beta chain sequence. Its target is unknown. Per the germline V gene, CDR1 is GTSNPN and CDR2 is SVGIG (reference sequence). The ends lost 5 bases at V and 5 bases at J; junction bases unmatched: 4. The CDR3 is made up of 12 amino acids. This record belongs to a study of cytomegalovirus exposure and HLA in healthy donors. The study, taken as a whole, reports: The investigators catalogued 150 to 200 TCR beta chains as cytomegalovirus-associated. Most of the TCR beta V segments (in an earlier analysis) were productive either about 87% or about 30% of the time. Later work showed greater clonal expansion in HLA-associated TCR beta chains than in equally common others. Follow-up analysis found HLA locus-dependent TCR association rates, highest for DRB1 and lowest for HLA-C.

PCR involved 60 Vbeta and 13 Jbeta primers. Sequencing used immunoSEQ multiplex PCR; TCRdb keeps in-frame clones, though not all of them. The sample holds roughly 190,000 clones, approximately 65% seen once. The chain links TRBV30 to TRBJ2-7; 9 positions agree with TRBD1. The TCR comes from a man in his forties in good health and CMV-seronegative. Input material: PBMCs. CDR3 region: CAWGTGMNEQYF. The CDR3 nucleotides are TGTGCCTGGGGGACAGGGATGAACGAGCAGTACTTC.